These T cell receptor beta chains were read from a single sample in a study of cytomegalovirus exposure and HLA in healthy donors. Profiling relied on immunoSEQ multiplex PCR, and the TCRdb table lists in-frame clones only, not all of them. Of 150,000 to 200,000 clones listed, approximately 78% are singletons. Source material: PBMCs. The receptors come from a young woman in good health and CMV-seronegative. The CDR3 runs from the conserved cysteine through the conserved F or W. The D gene is left open where the match is weak. The size entry is marked missing in some rows and otherwise reads once, few, many or a size class.

abundance: -; v_gene: TRBV7-2; d_gene: -; len: 14; j_gene: TRBJ1-5; CDR3aa: CASDGEYSNQPQHF
abundance: once; v_gene: TRBV7-8; d_gene: TRBD1; len: 17; j_gene: TRBJ2-2; CDR3aa: CASSLAIRTGTTGELFF
abundance: -; v_gene: TRBV19; d_gene: TRBD2; len: 16; j_gene: TRBJ2-3; CDR3aa: CASSQRGGSSTDTQYF
abundance: -; v_gene: TRBV6-5; d_gene: -; len: 15; j_gene: TRBJ2-5; CDR3aa: CASSYQAVSQETQYF
abundance: -; v_gene: TRBV2; d_gene: -; len: 14; j_gene: TRBJ1-5; CDR3aa: CASSQGASNQPQHF
abundance: once; v_gene: TRBV6-6; d_gene: TRBD1; len: 15; j_gene: TRBJ1-2; CDR3aa: CASSFLRGEDYGYTF
abundance: -; v_gene: TRBV18; d_gene: TRBD2; len: 14; j_gene: TRBJ2-7; CDR3aa: CASSPGTSGVGKYF
abundance: once; v_gene: TRBV29-1; d_gene: -; len: 13; j_gene: TRBJ2-7; CDR3aa: CSARDTPYYEQYF
abundance: -; v_gene: TRBV5-1; d_gene: -; len: 13; j_gene: TRBJ2-7; CDR3aa: CASSSLQGYEQYF
abundance: -; v_gene: TRBV5-8; d_gene: TRBD1; len: 15; j_gene: TRBJ2-1; CDR3aa: CASSLSGTVYNEQFF
abundance: -; v_gene: TRBV15; d_gene: -; len: 13; j_gene: TRBJ1-2; CDR3aa: CATKTLEGHGYTF
abundance: -; v_gene: TRBV29-1; d_gene: -; len: 14; j_gene: TRBJ2-3; CDR3aa: CSVGPGSSTDTQYF
abundance: few; v_gene: TRBV7-3; d_gene: TRBD1; len: 16; j_gene: TRBJ1-4; CDR3aa: CASSASPGQLNEKLFF
abundance: once; v_gene: TRBV5-6; d_gene: TRBD1; len: 15; j_gene: TRBJ1-1; CDR3aa: CASSDGQGAGTEAFF
abundance: -; v_gene: TRBV7-2; d_gene: TRBD2; len: 18; j_gene: TRBJ2-7; CDR3aa: CASSLVSSGPERAYEQYF
abundance: -; v_gene: TRBV6-5; d_gene: TRBD1; len: 13; j_gene: TRBJ1-2; CDR3aa: CASSSTGAYGYTF
abundance: -; v_gene: TRBV5-1; d_gene: -; len: 15; j_gene: TRBJ2-5; CDR3aa: CASSPLGGLGETQYF
abundance: few; v_gene: TRBV19; d_gene: -; len: 15; j_gene: TRBJ1-5; CDR3aa: CASRRGREANQPQHF
abundance: -; v_gene: TRBV6-5; d_gene: TRBD2; len: 16; j_gene: TRBJ2-2; CDR3aa: CASSYGLAGRGGELFF
abundance: few; v_gene: TRBV6-5; d_gene: -; len: 13; j_gene: TRBJ2-7; CDR3aa: CASRQGLVYEQYF
abundance: -; v_gene: TRBV30; d_gene: -; len: 12; j_gene: TRBJ1-2; CDR3aa: CAWSDGNYGYTF
abundance: -; v_gene: TRBV7-8; d_gene: -; len: 12; j_gene: TRBJ2-2; CDR3aa: CASSDGLGELFF
abundance: -; v_gene: TRBV28; d_gene: TRBD1; len: 16; j_gene: TRBJ2-7; CDR3aa: CASSFPRDRKHHEQYF
abundance: -; v_gene: TRBV7-6; d_gene: TRBD2; len: 15; j_gene: TRBJ2-1; CDR3aa: CASSPGTSGGNEQFF
abundance: -; v_gene: TRBV6-5; d_gene: TRBD1; len: 12; j_gene: TRBJ1-1; CDR3aa: CASRPGGTEAFF
abundance: once; v_gene: TRBV9; d_gene: -; len: 15; j_gene: TRBJ1-2; CDR3aa: CASSVAGSLNYGYTF
abundance: -; v_gene: TRBV27; d_gene: TRBD1; len: 14; j_gene: TRBJ2-1; CDR3aa: CASSLGTDPNEQFF
abundance: -; v_gene: TRBV6-5; d_gene: -; len: 14; j_gene: TRBJ2-7; CDR3aa: CASSPRDIYYEQYF
abundance: -; v_gene: TRBV6-5; d_gene: TRBD2; len: 16; j_gene: TRBJ2-1; CDR3aa: CASSYGLAGESYEQFF
abundance: -; v_gene: TRBV5-8; d_gene: TRBD2; len: 15; j_gene: TRBJ2-5; CDR3aa: CASSLDGSGFGTQYF
abundance: -; v_gene: TRBV6-1; d_gene: -; len: 12; j_gene: TRBJ2-5; CDR3aa: CATRQSGETQYF
abundance: -; v_gene: TRBV5-3; d_gene: -; len: 14; j_gene: TRBJ2-7; CDR3aa: CARTPHWGRYEQYF
abundance: -; v_gene: TRBV7-9; d_gene: -; len: 12; j_gene: TRBJ1-5; CDR3aa: CASRESDQPQHF
abundance: few; v_gene: TRBV5-1; d_gene: -; len: 16; j_gene: TRBJ2-3; CDR3aa: CASSLASYGSTDTQYF
abundance: -; v_gene: TRBV5-6; d_gene: TRBD1; len: 13; j_gene: TRBJ1-4; CDR3aa: CASSQQGSEKLFF
abundance: -; v_gene: TRBV18; d_gene: TRBD1; len: 15; j_gene: TRBJ2-2; CDR3aa: CASSPGTGHTGELFF
abundance: -; v_gene: TRBV9; d_gene: TRBD2; len: 14; j_gene: TRBJ2-5; CDR3aa: CASSVIGEGETQYF
abundance: -; v_gene: TRBV5-8; d_gene: -; len: 14; j_gene: TRBJ1-2; CDR3aa: CASSLGLYRGGYTF
abundance: -; v_gene: TRBV19; d_gene: TRBD1; len: 14; j_gene: TRBJ1-2; CDR3aa: CASTPRDRGYGYTF
abundance: -; v_gene: TRBV7-9; d_gene: TRBD2; len: 14; j_gene: -; CDR3aa: CASSPYREEYEQYF
abundance: -; v_gene: TRBV27; d_gene: -; len: 13; j_gene: TRBJ1-5; CDR3aa: CASSPNRDQPQHF
abundance: -; v_gene: TRBV7-9; d_gene: -; len: 14; j_gene: TRBJ1-4; CDR3aa: CASSLGSSLSGLFF
abundance: -; v_gene: TRBV6-6; d_gene: TRBD2; len: 15; j_gene: TRBJ2-1; CDR3aa: CASRPTSGRVNEQFF
abundance: -; v_gene: TRBV6-1; d_gene: -; len: 14; j_gene: TRBJ1-2; CDR3aa: CASHAQGANYGYTF
abundance: -; v_gene: TRBV28; d_gene: TRBD2; len: 16; j_gene: TRBJ2-1; CDR3aa: CASSLFTSGNNNEQFF
abundance: -; v_gene: TRBV29-1; d_gene: -; len: 13; j_gene: TRBJ1-1; CDR3aa: CSVGAGSDTEAFF
abundance: -; v_gene: TRBV10-3; d_gene: TRBD1; len: 13; j_gene: TRBJ1-4; CDR3aa: CAMAWDSGEKLFF
abundance: -; v_gene: TRBV5-1; d_gene: TRBD1; len: 14; j_gene: TRBJ2-5; CDR3aa: CASSAGQEQETQYF